This T cell receptor (beta chain) was documented in a study of monozygotic twins with inflammatory bowel disease. General observations from the study: Especially where disease activity was present, IBD patients had fewer clonotypes in common with others than healthy twins did. Evidence did not back any single strong signal or clonotype linked to IBD.

Notes on this clonotype: Its antigen remains unidentified.

From germline, CDR1 is DFQATT and CDR2 SNEGSKA (reference sequence). The CDR3 has 14 amino acids. Every TCR library consumed around 4,000 ng of total RNA. cDNA encoding TCRalpha and TCRbeta underwent two nested PCRs of roughly 16 and 10 cycles, each of which was followed by bead purification. Each CDR3 protein gets one entry in TCRdb, which reprocessed the 5' RACE reads and gives no DNA. This repertoire includes approximately 400,000 distinct CDR3 sequences. This chain uses TRBV20-1 with TRBJ1-1; TCRdb designates TRBD1, a call that cannot be tested without DNA. This TCR came from a human donor with ulcerative colitis or Crohn's disease, or a healthy co-twin of an affected twin (not recorded which). The material sequenced was blood. The chain's CDR3 is CSAKTGAVNTEAFF.